Given below is one T cell receptor (beta chain) in context. RNA, at about 0.45 to 1 ug, was reverse transcribed with random hexamers. Amplification of the TCR beta CDR3 was carried out by immunoSEQ multiplex PCR, which spanned a total of 54 Vbeta and 13 Jbeta segments. TCRdb ran MiXCR on the immunoSEQ multiplex PCR reads and lists one entry per CDR3 protein. The data show about 150,000 distinct CDR3 sequences, 85% to 95% seen once. Germline-derived CDR1 and CDR2 are LNHDA and SQIVND (reference sequence). The V end was cut by 8 bases, the J end by 5 bases, with 18 bases between. The CDR3 covers 14 residues. The sample originates from a study of CD8 T cells in Susac syndrome.

The receptor's source is a human donor with multiple sclerosis. The sample was CD4+ T cells from PBMCs. The chain employs TRBV19 and TRBJ1-2; D is unclear. The CDR3: CASGDPGRRYGYTF. CDR3 DNA sequence: TGTGCCAGTGGAGACCCCGGGCGAAGATATGGCTACACCTTC. Drawing the rest from reference TRBV19 and TRBJ1-2, the complete variable domain is DGGITQSPKYLFRKEGQNVTLSCEQNLNHDAMYWYRQDPGQGLRLIYYSQIVNDFQKGDIAEGYSVSREKKESFPLTVTSAQKNPTAFYLCASGDPGRRYGYTFGSGTRLTVV.